The entry that follows covers one T cell receptor beta chain sequence. Template material for amplifying TCR beta CDR3 regions consisted of RNA transcripts. Researchers ran a first-round RT-PCR on the TCR CDR3 using the HTBI primer set. TCRdb ran MiXCR on the multiplex PCR reads and lists one entry per CDR3 protein. In the table there are about 540,000 distinct CDR3 sequences, around 42% of which are singletons. Germline V CDR1 and CDR2: MNHEY, SVGAGI. The CDR3 spans 13 residues. Trimming removed 6 bases from V and 7 bases from J, with 13 bases in between. This entry is derived from a study of T cells in Graves' hyperthyroidism and ophthalmopathy.

The receptor was derived from a young woman with Graves' hyperthyroidism. Specimen: peripheral blood or thyroid tissue (not recorded which). The rearrangement uses TRBV6-5 and TRBJ1-5; D gene uncertain. CDR3 nucleotide sequence: TGTGCCAGCAGCCTCAAACCTGGCCAGCCCCAGCATTTT. As protein: CASSLKPGQPQHF.